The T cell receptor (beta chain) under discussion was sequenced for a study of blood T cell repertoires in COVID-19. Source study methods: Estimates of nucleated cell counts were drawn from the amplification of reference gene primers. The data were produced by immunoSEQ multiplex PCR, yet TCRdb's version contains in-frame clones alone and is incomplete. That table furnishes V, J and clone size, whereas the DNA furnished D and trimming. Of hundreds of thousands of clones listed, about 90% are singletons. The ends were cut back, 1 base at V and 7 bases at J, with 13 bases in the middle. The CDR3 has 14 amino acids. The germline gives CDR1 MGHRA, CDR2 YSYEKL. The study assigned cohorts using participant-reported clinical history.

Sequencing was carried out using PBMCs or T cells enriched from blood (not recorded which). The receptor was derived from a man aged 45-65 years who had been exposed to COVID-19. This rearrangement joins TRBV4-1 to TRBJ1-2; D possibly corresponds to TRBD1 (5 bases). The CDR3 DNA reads TGCGCCAGCAGCCAAGGAATAGGGGTGGGTGGCTACACCTTC. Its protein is CASSQGIGVGGYTF.